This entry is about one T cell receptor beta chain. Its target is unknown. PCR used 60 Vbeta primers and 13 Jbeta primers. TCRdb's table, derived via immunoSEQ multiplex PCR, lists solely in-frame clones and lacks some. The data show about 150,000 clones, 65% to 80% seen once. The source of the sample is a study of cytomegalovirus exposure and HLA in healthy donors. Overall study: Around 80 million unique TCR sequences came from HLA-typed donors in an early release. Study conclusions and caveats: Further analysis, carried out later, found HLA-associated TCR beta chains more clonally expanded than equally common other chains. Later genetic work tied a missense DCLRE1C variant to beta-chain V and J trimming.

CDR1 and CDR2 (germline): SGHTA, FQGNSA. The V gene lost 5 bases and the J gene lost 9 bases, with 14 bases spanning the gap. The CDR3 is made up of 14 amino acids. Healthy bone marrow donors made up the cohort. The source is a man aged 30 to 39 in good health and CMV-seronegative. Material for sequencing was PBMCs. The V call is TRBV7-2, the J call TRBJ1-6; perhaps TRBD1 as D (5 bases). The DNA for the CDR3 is TGTGCCAGCAGCCAAGACAGTTTCGGTTCACCCCTCCACTTT. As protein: CASSQDSFGSPLHF. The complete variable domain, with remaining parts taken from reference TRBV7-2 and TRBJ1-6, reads GAGVSQSPSNKVTEKGKDVELRCDPISGHTALYWYRQSLGQGLEFLIYFQGNSAPDKSGLPSDRFSAERTGGSVSTLTIQRTQQEDSAVYLCASSQDSFGSPLHFGNGTRLTVT.